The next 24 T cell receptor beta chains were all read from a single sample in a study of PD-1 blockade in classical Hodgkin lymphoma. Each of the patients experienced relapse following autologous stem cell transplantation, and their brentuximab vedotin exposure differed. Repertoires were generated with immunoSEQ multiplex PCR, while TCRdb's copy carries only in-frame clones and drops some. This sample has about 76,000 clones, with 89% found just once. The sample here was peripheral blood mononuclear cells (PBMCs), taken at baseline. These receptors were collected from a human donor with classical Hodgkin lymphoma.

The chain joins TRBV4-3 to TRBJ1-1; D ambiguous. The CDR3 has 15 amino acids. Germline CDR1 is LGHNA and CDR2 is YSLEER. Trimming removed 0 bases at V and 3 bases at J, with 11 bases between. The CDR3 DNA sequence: TGCGCCAGCAGCCAAGAAACGGGAATGGACACTGAAGCTTTCTTT. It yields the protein CASSQETGMDTEAFF.

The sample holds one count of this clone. The CDR3 here is CASSAGTGALFEQYF. CDR3 nucleotide sequence: TGCGCCAGCAGCGCAGGGACAGGAGCCCTTTTCGAGCAGTACTTC. This chain connects TRBV4-3 to TRBJ2-7; TRBD1 matches at 8 bases. With 5 bases clipped from V and 6 bases from J, the junction kept 12 bases outside the gene matches. This CDR3 is built from 15 residues. Looked up from germline, CDR1 is LGHNA and CDR2 is YSLEER.

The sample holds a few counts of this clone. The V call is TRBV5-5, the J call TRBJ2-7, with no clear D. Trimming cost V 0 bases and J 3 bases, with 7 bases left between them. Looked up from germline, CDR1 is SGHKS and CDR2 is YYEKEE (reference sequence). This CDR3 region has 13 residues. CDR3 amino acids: CASSLVPDYEQYF. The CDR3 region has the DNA TGTGCCAGCAGCTTGGTCCCGGACTACGAGCAGTACTTC.

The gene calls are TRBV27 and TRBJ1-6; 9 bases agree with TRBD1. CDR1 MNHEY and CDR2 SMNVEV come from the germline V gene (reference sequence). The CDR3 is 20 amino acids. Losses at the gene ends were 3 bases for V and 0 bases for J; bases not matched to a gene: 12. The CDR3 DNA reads TGTGCCAGCAGTTTTGGGGGACAGGGACCCGAGAGCTCCTATAATTCACCCCTCCACTTT. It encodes CASSFGGQGPESSYNSPLHF.

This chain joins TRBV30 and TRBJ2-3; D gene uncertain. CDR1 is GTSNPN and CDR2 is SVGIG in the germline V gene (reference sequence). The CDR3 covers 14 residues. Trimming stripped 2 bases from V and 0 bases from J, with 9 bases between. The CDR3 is CAWSYSSSTDTQYF. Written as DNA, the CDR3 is TGTGCCTGGAGTTATAGCTCTAGCACAGATACGCAGTATTTT.

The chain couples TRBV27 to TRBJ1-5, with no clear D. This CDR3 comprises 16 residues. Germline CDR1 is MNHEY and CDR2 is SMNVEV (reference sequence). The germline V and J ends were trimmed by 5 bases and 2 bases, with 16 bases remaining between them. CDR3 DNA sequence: TGTGCCAGCAGTACCGCGACAAGGTTCGGCAATCAGCCCCAGCATTTT. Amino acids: CASSTATRFGNQPQHF.

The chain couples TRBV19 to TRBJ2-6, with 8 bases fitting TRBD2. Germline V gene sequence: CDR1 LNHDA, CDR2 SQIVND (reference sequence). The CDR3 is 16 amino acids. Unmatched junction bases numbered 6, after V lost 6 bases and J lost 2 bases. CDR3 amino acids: CASSPGGETGANVLTF. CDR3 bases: TGTGCCAGTAGCCCCGGGGGGGAGACTGGGGCCAACGTCCTGACTTTC.

The CDR3 nucleotides are TGTGCCAGCAGCTTAGAGGCGGGCCCAGCCTACGAGCAGTACTTC. Translating it yields CASSLEAGPAYEQYF. J is TRBJ2-7 and V is TRBV7-2; a weak D match, TRBD2 (5 bases). There are 15 residues in the CDR3. Trimming removed 1 base from V and 2 bases from J, with 12 bases in between. Germline V gene data show CDR1 as SGHTA and CDR2 as FQGNSA.

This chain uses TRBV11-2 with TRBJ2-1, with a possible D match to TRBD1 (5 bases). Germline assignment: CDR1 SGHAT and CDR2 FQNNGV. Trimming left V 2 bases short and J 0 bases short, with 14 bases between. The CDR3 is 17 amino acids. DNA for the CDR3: TGTGCCAGCAGCTTACCAGGGCGGACGGGCTCCTACAATGAGCAGTTCTTC. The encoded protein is CASSLPGRTGSYNEQFF.

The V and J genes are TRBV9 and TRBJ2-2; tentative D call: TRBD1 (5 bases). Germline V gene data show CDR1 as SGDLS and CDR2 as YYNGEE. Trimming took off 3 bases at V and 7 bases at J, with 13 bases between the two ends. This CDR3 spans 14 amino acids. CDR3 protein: CASSEGLTNGELFF. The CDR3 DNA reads TGTGCCAGCAGCGAGGGGCTTACTAACGGGGAGCTGTTTTTT.

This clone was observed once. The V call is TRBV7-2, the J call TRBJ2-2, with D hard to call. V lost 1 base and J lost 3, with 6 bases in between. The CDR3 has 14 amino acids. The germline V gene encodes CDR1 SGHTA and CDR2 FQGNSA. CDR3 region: CASSLVGYTGELFF. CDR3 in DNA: TGTGCCAGCAGCTTAGTTGGCTACACCGGGGAGCTGTTTTTT.

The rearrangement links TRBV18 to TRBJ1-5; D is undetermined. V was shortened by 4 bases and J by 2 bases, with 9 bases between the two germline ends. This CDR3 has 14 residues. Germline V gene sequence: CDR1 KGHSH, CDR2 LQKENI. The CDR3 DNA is TGTGCCAGCTCACGTTCCGGGGGCAATCAGCCCCAGCATTTT. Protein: CASSRSGGNQPQHF. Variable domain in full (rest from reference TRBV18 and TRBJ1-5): NAGVMQNPRHLVRRRGQEARLRCSPMKGHSHVYWYRQLPEEGLKFMVYLQKENIIDESGMPKERFSAEFPKEGPSILRIQQVVRGDSAAYFCASSRSGGNQPQHFGDGTRLSIL.

DNA for the CDR3: TGTGCCAGCAGCTTAGGGGTTCGTATGTCAGGGGGGGACTACGAGCAGTACTTC. It specifies CASSLGVRMSGGDYEQYF. The chain carries TRBV7-9 and TRBJ2-7; the D call may be TRBD1 or TRBD2 (7 bases each). Deletions cut 1 base from V and 3 bases from J, with 22 bases between. The CDR3 is made up of 18 amino acids. Germline-derived CDR1 and CDR2 are SEHNR and FQNEAQ (reference sequence).

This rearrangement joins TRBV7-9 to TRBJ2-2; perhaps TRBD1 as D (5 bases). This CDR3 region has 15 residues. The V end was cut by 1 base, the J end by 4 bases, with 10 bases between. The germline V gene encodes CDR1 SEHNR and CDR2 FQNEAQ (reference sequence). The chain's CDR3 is CASSLVSGLTGELFF. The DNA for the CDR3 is TGTGCCAGCAGCTTAGTGTCAGGGCTCACCGGGGAGCTGTTTTTT.

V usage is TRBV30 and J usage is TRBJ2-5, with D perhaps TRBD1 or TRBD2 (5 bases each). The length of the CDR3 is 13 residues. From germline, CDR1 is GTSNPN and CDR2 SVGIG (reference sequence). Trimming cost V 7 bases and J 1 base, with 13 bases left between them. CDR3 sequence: CALSRDLQETQYF. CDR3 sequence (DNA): TGTGCCTTGTCCCGGGACCTCCAAGAGACCCAGTACTTC. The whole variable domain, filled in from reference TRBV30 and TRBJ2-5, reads SQTIHQWPATLVQPVGSPLSLECTVEGTSNPNLYWYRQAAGRGLQLLFYSVGIGQISSEVPQNLSASRPQDRQFILSSKKLLLSDSGFYLCALSRDLQETQYFGPGTRLLVL.

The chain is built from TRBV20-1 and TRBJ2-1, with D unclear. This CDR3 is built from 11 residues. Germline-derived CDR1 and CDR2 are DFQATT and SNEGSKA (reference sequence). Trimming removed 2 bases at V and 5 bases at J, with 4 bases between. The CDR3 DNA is TGCAGTGCTAGATCAGACAATGAGCAGTTCTTC. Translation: CSARSDNEQFF.

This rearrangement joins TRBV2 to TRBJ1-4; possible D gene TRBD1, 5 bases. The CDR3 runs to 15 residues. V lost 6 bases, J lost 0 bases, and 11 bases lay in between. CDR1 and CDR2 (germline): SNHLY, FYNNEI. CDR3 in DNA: TGTGCCAGCAGGGACATCCCTGCAACTAATGAAAAACTGTTTTTT. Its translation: CASRDIPATNEKLFF.

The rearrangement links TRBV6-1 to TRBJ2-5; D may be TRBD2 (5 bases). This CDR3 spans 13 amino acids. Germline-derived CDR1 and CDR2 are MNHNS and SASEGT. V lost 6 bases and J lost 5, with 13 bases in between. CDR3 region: CASSERELETQYF. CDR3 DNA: TGTGCCAGCAGCGAACGGGAACTGGAGACCCAGTACTTC.

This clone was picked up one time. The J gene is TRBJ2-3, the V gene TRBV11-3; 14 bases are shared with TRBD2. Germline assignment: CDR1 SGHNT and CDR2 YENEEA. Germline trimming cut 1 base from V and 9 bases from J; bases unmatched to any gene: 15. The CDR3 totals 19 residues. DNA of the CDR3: TGTGCCAGCAGCTTAGCGGGAGGGACTAGCGGGAGCCGGAGGGAGACGCAGTATTTT. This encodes CASSLAGGTSGSRRETQYF.

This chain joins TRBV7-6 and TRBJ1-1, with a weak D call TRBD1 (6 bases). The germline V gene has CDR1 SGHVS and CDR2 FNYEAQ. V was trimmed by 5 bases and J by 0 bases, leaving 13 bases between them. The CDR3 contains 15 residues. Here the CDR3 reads CASSPPTGMNTEAFF. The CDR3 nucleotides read TGTGCCAGCAGCCCCCCAACAGGGATGAACACTGAAGCTTTCTTT.

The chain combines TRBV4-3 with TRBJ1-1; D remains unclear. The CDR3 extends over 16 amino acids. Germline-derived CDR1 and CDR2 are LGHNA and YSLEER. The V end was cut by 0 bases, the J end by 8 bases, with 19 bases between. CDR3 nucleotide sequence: TGCGCCAGCAGCCAAGACGTGCAGGTCGCGAATGTAGAAGCTTTCTTT. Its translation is CASSQDVQVANVEAFF.

DNA for the CDR3: TGCGCCAGCAGCTTACTAGCGGGAGGCGACACAACCTACGAGCAGTACTTC. Translating it yields CASSLLAGGDTTYEQYF. The V call is TRBV5-1, the J call TRBJ2-7; 12 nucleotides agree with TRBD2. Germline-derived CDR1 and CDR2 are SGHRS and YFSETQ. V lost 2 bases to trimming and J lost 2 bases; unmatched junction nucleotides: 8. The CDR3 sequence is 17 residues long. Using reference TRBV5-1 and TRBJ2-7 for the parts outside the CDR3, the full variable domain is KAGVTQTPRYLIKTRGQQVTLSCSPISGHRSVSWYQQTPGQGLQFLFEYFSETQRNKGNFPGRFSGRQFSNSRSEMNVSTLELGDSALYLCASSLLAGGDTTYEQYFGPGTRLTVT.

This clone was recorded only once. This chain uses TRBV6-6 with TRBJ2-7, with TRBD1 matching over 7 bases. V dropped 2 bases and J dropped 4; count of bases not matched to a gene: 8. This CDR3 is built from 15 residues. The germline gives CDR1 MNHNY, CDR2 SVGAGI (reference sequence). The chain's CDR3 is CASSYDPGGGYEQYF. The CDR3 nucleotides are TGTGCCAGCAGTTACGATCCAGGGGGTGGATACGAGCAGTACTTC.

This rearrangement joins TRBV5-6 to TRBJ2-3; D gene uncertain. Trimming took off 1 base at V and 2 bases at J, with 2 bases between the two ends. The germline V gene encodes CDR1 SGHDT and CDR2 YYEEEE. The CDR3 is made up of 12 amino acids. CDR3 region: CASSLPTDTQYF. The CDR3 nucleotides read TGTGCCAGCAGCTTGCCCACAGATACGCAGTATTTT.